The T cell receptor (beta chain) described here comes from a study of blood T cell repertoires in COVID-19. At the level of the study: COVID-19 samples collected from the United States, Italy and Spain covered acute and convalescent phases. PBMCs, B-cell-depleted T cells, or T cells were the source of the cDNA or gDNA that made up the material.

Sequenced by immunoSEQ multiplex PCR; TCRdb stores in-frame clones only, minus some. This table has 400,000 to 450,000 clones, around 88% appearing once. CDR1 MGHDK and CDR2 SYGVNS come from the germline V gene. The junction had 6 bases not matched to a gene; V was cut back by 4 bases and J by 5 bases. CDR3 length equals 15 residues. The rearrangement uses TRBV25-1 and TRBJ1-2; 11 nucleotides align to TRBD1. Sequenced material: peripheral blood. The sequence was collected from a woman aged 50 to 65 with COVID-19, enrolled during active disease. The CDR3 spells CASSAAGQGVYGYTF. The CDR3 coding sequence is TGTGCCAGCAGTGCAGCGGGACAGGGGGTGTATGGCTACACCTTC.